This TCR beta chain was documented in a study of T cell responses to AZD1222 COVID-19 vaccine. Findings and limits, study-wide: In all cases, repertoires were sampled only after the peak T cell response. With dominance at 160-218 and 743-854, vaccine-associated CD4 TCRs spanned spike.

Looked up from germline, CDR1 is MDHEN and CDR2 is SYDVKM. V was clipped by 4 bases and J by 4 bases, with 13 bases between them. The CDR3 length is 14 residues. Concerning this clone itself: Its antigen is as yet unknown.

Using immunoSEQ multiplex PCR, the repertoire was profiled, and TCRdb retains in-frame clones only, with some absent. The sample has just over 60,000 clones, 76% seen once. The sequence was collected from an adult in good health. Sequences were derived from peripheral blood, sampled on day 0 of AZD1222 vaccination. The chain couples TRBV28 to TRBJ1-2, with a tentative D call TRBD1 (6 bases). The CDR3 DNA reads TGTGCCAGCAGTTCTCCACAGGGTAGCTATGGCTACACCTTC. Translating gives CASSSPQGSYGYTF.